This section outlines one TCR beta chain sequence together with its context. The antigen remains unidentified. The repertoire was sequenced with immunoSEQ multiplex PCR; TCRdb's copy has only in-frame clones and lacks some. Of roughly 150,000 clones in the sample, about 89% were seen once. The data were obtained in a study of cytomegalovirus exposure and HLA in healthy donors. Study summary: The same platform was used for the 90 to 150 validation repertoires as for the 650 to 700 first-cohort repertoires, as reported in a later analysis.

This CDR3 region has 14 residues. Looked up from germline, CDR1 is MNHNS and CDR2 is SASEGT. V trimming: 6 bases; J trimming: 4 bases; junction bases outside the gene matches: 7. Study results and limitations: The authors listed some 150 TCR beta chains as cytomegalovirus-associated. There were a few CMV-associated chains whose specificity for CMV antigens was confirmed in vitro.

The chain couples TRBV6-1 to TRBJ2-5; TRBD1 matches 8 bases. The sequencing sample was made of PBMCs. The clonotype was recovered from a woman between 18 and 29 years old in good health and CMV-seropositive. CDR3: CASSAGQGRETQYF. The CDR3 bases are TGTGCCAGCAGCGCTGGACAGGGAAGAGAGACCCAGTACTTC.